This T cell receptor beta chain is drawn from a study of shared clonotypes between healthy human individuals. The CDR3 sequence is 15 residues long. V lost 6 bases and J 5 bases, leaving 17 bases between the germline ends. Germline V gene data show CDR1 as WNHNN and CDR2 as SYGVQD (reference sequence). Each subset's genomic DNA was shared equally among a number of immunoSEQ plates. This table comes from immunoSEQ multiplex PCR, and its TCRdb copy is limited to in-frame clones, with some not included. The sample lists 2 million to 2.5 million clones, approximately 93% occurring once. This TCR derives from a man younger than 35 in good health. Some clones in this sample may be carry-over from other donors' samples. The chain links TRBV10-1 to TRBJ1-5, with D possibly being TRBD1 (6 bases). Sequencing was carried out using naive CD4+ T cells from PBMCs. Subset here: CD45RA+ positively selected. This chain's CDR3 is CASRQQGRWDQPQHF. The CDR3 region has the DNA TGCGCCAGCAGGCAACAGGGCCGATGGGATCAGCCCCAGCATTTT.